This T cell receptor (beta chain) was sequenced for a study of blood T cell repertoires in COVID-19. On the study more broadly: PBMCs, B-cell-depleted T cells, or T cells provided the cDNA or gDNA that made up the material.

The CDR3 has 14 amino acids. The V end was cut by 3 bases, the J end by 6 bases, with 14 bases between. CDR1 and CDR2 from the germline V gene are LNHDA and SQIVND (reference sequence). Authors' data handling: Cell counts per sample came from amplifying reference gene primers. Sequencing used immunoSEQ multiplex PCR; TCRdb keeps in-frame clones, though not all of them. V and J calls and clone size are as listed in that table; D and trimming were resolved from the DNA. The table shows about 150,000 clones, with about 78% occurring only once. The sequence derives from a man aged 60-69 years who had recovered from COVID-19. Sample: peripheral blood. The chain recombines TRBV19 with TRBJ1-2; perhaps TRBD1 as D (6 bases). The DNA of the CDR3 is TGTGCCAGTAGTATCGGCAGGGGAGCCCATGGCTACACCTTC. Protein: CASSIGRGAHGYTF.